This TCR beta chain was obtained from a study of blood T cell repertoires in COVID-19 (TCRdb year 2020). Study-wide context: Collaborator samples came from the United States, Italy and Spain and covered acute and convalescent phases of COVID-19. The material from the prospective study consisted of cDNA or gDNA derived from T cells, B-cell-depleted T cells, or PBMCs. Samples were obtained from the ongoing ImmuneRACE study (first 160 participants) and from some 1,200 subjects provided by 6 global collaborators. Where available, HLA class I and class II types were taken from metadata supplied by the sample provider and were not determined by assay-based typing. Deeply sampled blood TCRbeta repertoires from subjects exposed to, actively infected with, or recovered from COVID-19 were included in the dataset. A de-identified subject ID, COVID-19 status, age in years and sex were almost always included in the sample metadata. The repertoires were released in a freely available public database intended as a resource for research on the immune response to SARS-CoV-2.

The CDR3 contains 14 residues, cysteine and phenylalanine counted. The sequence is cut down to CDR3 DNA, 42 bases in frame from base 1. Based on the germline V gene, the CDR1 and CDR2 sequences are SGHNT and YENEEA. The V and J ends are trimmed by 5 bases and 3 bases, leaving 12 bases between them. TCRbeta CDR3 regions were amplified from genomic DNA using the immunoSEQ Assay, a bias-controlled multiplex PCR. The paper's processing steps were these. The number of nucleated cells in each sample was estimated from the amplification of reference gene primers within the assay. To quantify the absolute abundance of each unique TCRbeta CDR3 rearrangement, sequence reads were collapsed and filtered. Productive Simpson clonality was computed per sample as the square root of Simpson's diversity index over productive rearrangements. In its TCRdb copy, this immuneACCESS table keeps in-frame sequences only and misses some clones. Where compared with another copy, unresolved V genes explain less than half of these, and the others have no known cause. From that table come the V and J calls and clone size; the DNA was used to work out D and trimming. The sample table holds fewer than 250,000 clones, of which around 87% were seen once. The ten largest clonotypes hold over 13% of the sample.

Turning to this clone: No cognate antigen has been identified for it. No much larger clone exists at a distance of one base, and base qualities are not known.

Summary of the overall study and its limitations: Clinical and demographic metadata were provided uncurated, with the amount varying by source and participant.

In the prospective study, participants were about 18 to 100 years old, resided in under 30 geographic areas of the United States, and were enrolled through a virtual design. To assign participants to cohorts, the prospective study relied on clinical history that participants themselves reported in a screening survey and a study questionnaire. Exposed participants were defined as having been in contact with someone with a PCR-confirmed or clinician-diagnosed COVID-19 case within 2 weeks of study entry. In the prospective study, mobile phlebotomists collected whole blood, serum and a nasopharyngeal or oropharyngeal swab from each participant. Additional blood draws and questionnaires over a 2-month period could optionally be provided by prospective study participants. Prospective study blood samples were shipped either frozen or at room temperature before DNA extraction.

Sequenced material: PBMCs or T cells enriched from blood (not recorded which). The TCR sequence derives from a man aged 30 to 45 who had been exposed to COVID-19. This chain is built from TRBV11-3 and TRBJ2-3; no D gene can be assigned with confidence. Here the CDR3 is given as CASSASRVTDTQYF. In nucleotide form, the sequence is TGTGCCAGCAGCGCATCCCGAGTTACAGATACGCAGTATTTT. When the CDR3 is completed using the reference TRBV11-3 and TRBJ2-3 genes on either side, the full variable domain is EAGVVQSPRYKIIEKKQPVAFWCNPISGHNTLYWYLQNLGQGPELLIRYENEEAVDDSQLPKDRFSAERLKGVDSTLKIQPAELGDSAVYLCASSASRVTDTQYFGPGTRLTVL.